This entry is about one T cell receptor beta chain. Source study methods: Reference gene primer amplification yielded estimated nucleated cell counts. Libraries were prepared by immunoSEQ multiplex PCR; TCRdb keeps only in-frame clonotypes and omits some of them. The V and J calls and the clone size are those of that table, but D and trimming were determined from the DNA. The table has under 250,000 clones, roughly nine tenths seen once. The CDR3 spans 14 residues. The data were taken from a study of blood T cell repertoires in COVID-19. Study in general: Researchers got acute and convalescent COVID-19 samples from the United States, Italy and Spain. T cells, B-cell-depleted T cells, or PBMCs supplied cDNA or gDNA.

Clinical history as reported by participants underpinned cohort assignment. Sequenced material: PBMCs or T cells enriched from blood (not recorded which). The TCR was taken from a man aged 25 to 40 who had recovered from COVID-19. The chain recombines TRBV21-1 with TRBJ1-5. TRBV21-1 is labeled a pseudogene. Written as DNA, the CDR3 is TGTGCCAGCAGCAAGGGAGACGCCCAGGAGCCCCAGCATTTT. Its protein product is CASSKGDAQEPQHF.